This T cell receptor (beta chain) is from a study of blood T cell repertoires in COVID-19 (dated by TCRdb to between 2020 and 2021). Background for the entire study: The collaborator samples originated in the United States, Italy and Spain and spanned the acute and convalescent phases of COVID-19. A freely available public database, intended as a resource for researchers studying the immune response to SARS-CoV-2, is where the repertoires were released. The material from the prospective study consisted of cDNA or gDNA derived from T cells, B-cell-depleted T cells, or PBMCs. HLA class I and class II types, where available, came from metadata supplied by the sample provider rather than from assay-based typing. Deeply sampled blood TCRbeta repertoires from subjects exposed to, actively infected with, or recovered from COVID-19 were included in the dataset. The sample metadata nearly always contained a de-identified subject ID, COVID-19 status, age in years and sex. Samples came from the ongoing ImmuneRACE study (first 160 participants) plus 1,254 subjects from 6 global collaborators. The paper as a whole reports these results and caveats: Clinical and demographic metadata were provided uncurated, with the amount varying by source and participant.

V loses 6 bases of germline sequence and J loses 0 bases, and the interval between the two ends is 6 bases. The germline V gene encodes CDR1 MNHEY and CDR2 SVGAGI. Its CDR3 holds 13 amino acids, cysteine through phenylalanine. The sequence is cut down to CDR3 DNA, 39 bases in frame from base 1. One collaborating source in Seattle enrolled patients while the patients were actively infected and followed the patients over time throughout the course of disease. Collaborating institutions collected whole blood in K2EDTA tubes following their own protocols. Collaborator samples were shipped for TCRbeta analysis as frozen whole blood, isolated PBMCs, or DNA extracted from either sample type. TCRbeta CDR3 regions were amplified from genomic DNA by means of the immunoSEQ Assay, a bias-controlled multiplex PCR. The authors processed their data as follows. Within the assay, amplification of reference gene primers was used to estimate how many nucleated cells each sample contained. Sequence reads were collapsed and filtered to measure the absolute abundance of every unique TCRbeta CDR3 rearrangement. For each sample, productive Simpson clonality was calculated by taking the square root of Simpson's diversity index across productive rearrangements. The source is immuneACCESS, and TCRdb retained only in-frame sequences with V and J called. Part of the clones is not carried over; for the studies checked, unresolved V genes explain less than half of this, and the remainder is unexplained. That table furnishes V, J and clone size, whereas the DNA furnished D and trimming. The sample yields around 370,000 clones; roughly 90% were counted once. The ten largest clones take up around 6.6% of the sample.

Comment on this clone: Its antigen has not been determined. No base-level quality is on record; no much larger clone is a single base apart.

This sequence uses TRBV6-5 and TRBJ1-3, with no confident D gene call. The sequencing sample was made of peripheral blood. This TCR came from a woman between 65 and 79 years old with COVID-19, enrolled during active disease. Here the CDR3 is given as CASREASGNTIYF. The sequenced DNA is TGTGCCAGCAGGGAGGCCTCTGGAAACACCATATATTTT.